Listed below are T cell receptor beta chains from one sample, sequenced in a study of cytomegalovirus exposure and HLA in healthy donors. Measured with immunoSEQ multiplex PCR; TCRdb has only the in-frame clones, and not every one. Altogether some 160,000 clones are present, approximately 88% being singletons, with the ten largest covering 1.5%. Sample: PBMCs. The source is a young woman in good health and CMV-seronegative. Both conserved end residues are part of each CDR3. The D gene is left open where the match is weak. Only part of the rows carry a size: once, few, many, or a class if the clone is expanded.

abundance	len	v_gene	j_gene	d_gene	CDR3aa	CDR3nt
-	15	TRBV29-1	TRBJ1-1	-	CSGLTTAKRNTEAFF	TGCAGCGGGCTGACTACGGCCAAAAGGAACACTGAAGCTTTCTTT
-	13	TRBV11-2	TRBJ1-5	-	CASSLGVNQPQHF	TGTGCCAGCAGCTTAGGAGTCAATCAGCCCCAGCATTTT
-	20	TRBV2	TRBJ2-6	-	CASRQSTERLVSSGANVLTF	TGTGCCAGCAGGCAATCGACAGAGAGATTAGTTAGCTCTGGGGCCAACGTCCTGACTTTC
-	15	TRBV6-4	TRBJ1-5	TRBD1	CASNPIGQANQPQHF	TGTGCCAGCAACCCGATAGGACAGGCTAATCAGCCCCAGCATTTT
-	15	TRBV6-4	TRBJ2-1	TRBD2	CASSPLAGGNNEQFF	TGTGCCAGCAGTCCGCTAGCGGGGGGGAACAATGAGCAGTTCTTC
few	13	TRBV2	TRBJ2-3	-	CALSASGTDTQYF	TGTGCCCTAAGCGCTAGCGGCACAGATACGCAGTATTTT
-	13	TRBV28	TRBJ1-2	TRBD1	CASSVTGNYGYTF	TGTGCCAGCAGTGTGACAGGGAACTATGGCTACACCTTC
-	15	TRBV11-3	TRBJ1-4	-	CASSSLRDTNEKLFF	TGTGCCAGCAGCTCTCTCAGGGATACGAATGAAAAACTGTTTTTT
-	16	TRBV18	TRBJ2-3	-	CASSPMQGMSTDTQYF	TGTGCCAGCTCTCCGATGCAGGGGATGAGCACAGATACGCAGTATTTT
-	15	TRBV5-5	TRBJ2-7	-	CASSLTLLKTYEQYF	TGTGCCAGCAGCTTAACTCTTCTCAAGACCTACGAGCAGTACTTC
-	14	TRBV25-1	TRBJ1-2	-	CASSEYQGYYGYTF	TGTGCCAGCAGTGAATATCAGGGTTACTATGGCTACACCTTC
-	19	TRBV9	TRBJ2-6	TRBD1	CASSVYQELQGSGANVLTF	TGTGCCAGCAGCGTATACCAAGAATTACAGGGGAGCGGGGCCAACGTCCTGACTTTC
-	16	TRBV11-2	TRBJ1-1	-	CASSSLPGEGNTEAFF	TGTGCCAGCAGCTCCCTACCCGGGGAGGGGAACACTGAAGCTTTCTTT
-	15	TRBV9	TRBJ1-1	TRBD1	CASSVTGQGWTEAFF	TGTGCCAGCAGCGTAACCGGACAGGGGTGGACTGAAGCTTTCTTT
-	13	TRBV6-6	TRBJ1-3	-	CASKDSSGNTIYF	TGTGCCAGCAAGGACAGCTCTGGAAACACCATATATTTT
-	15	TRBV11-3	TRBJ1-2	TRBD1	CASSPREGQGYGYTF	TGTGCCAGCAGCCCACGCGAGGGACAGGGCTATGGCTACACCTTC
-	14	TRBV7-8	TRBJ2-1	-	CASSLFASDNEQFF	TGTGCCAGCAGCCTATTCGCGTCCGACAATGAGCAGTTCTTC
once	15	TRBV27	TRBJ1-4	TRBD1	CASSRSDRGLEKLFF	TGTGCCAGCAGTCGCTCGGACAGGGGGCTTGAAAAACTGTTTTTT
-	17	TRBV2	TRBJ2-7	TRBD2	CASSRRASGGAVYEQYF	TGTGCCAGCAGTCGGAGGGCTAGCGGGGGGGCCGTCTACGAGCAGTACTTC
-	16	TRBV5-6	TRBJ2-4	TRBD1	CASSGTGEGVGYIQYF	TGTGCCAGCAGCGGGACAGGGGAGGGGGTCGGTTACATTCAGTACTTC
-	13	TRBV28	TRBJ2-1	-	CASSFQGRIEQFF	TGTGCCAGCAGTTTTCAGGGGCGGATTGAGCAGTTCTTC
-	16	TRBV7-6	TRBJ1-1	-	CASSLAPITGYTEAFF	TGTGCCAGCAGCTTAGCTCCAATTACAGGGTACACTGAAGCTTTCTTT
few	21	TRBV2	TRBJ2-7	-	CASSGFSFKRIWRYSSYEQYF	TGTGCCAGCAGTGGGTTCAGTTTTAAAAGGATTTGGAGATACTCTTCCTACGAGCAGTACTTC